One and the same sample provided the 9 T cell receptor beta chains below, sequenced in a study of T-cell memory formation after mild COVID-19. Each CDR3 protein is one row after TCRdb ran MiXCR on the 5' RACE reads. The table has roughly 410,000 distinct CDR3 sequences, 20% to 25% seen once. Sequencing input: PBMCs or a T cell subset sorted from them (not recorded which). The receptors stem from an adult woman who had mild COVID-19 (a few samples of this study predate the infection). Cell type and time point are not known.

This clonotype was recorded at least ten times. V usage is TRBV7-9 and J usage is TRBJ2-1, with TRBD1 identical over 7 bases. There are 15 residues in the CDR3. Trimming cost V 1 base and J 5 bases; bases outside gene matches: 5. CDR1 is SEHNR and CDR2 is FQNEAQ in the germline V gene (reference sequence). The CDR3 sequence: CASSLGRGNHNEQFF. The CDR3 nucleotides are TGTGCCAGCAGCTTAGGCAGGGGGAACCACAATGAGCAGTTCTTC.

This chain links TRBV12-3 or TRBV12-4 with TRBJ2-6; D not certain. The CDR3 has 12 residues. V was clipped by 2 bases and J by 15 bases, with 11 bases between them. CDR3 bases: TGTGCCAGCAGTTTATCCGGAATGCCCCTGACTTTC. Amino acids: CASSLSGMPLTF.

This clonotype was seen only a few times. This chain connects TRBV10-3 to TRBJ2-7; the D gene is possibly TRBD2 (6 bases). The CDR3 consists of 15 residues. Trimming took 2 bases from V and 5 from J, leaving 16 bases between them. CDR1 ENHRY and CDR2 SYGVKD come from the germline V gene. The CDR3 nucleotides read TGTGCCATCAGTGAGCGCGACGGGAGTCTGAACGAGCAGTACTTC. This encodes CAISERDGSLNEQYF.

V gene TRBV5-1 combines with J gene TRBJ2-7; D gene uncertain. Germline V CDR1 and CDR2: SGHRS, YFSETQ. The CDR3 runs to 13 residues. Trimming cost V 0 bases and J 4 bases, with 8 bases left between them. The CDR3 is CASSLDQKYEQYF. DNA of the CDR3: TGCGCCAGCAGCTTGGACCAGAAATACGAGCAGTACTTC.

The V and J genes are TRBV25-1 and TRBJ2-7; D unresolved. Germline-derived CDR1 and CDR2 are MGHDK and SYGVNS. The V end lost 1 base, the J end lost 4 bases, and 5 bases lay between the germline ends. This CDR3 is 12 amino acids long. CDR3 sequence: CASSESLYEQYF. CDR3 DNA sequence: TGTGCCAGCAGTGAATCGTTGTACGAGCAGTACTTC.

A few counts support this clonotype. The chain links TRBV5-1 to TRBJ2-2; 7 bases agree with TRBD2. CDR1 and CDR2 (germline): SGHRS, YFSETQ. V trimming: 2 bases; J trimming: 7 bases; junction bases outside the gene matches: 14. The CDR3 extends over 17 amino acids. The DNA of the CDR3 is TGCGCCAGCAGCTTCGGCCTGGCGGGGGAGCCCCACGGGGAGCTGTTTTTT. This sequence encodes CASSFGLAGEPHGELFF.

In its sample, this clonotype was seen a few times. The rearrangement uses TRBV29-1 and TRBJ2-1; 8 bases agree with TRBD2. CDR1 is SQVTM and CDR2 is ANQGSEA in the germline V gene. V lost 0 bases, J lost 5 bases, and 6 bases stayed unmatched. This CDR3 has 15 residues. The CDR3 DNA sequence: TGCAGCGTTGAAGACTTATGGCGGGAGGACAATGAGCAGTTCTTC. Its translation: CSVEDLWREDNEQFF.

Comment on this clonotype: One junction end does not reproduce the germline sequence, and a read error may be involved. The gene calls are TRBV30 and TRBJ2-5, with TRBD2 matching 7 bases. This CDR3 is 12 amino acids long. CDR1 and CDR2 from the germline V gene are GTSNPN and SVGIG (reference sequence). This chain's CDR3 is CAGRGLDKTQYF. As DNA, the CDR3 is TGTGCCGGGAGGGGTTTGGATAAGACCCAGTACTTC.

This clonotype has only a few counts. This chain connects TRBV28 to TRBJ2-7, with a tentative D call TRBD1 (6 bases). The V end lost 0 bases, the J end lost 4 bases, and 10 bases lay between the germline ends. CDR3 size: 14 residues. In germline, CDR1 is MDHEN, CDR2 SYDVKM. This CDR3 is CASSLWDSSYEQYF. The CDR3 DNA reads TGTGCCAGCAGTTTATGGGACAGTAGTTACGAGCAGTACTTC.